These 15 T cell receptor beta chains share one sample of origin, sequenced in a study of blood T cell repertoires in COVID-19. Measured with immunoSEQ multiplex PCR; TCRdb has only the in-frame clones, and not every one. The table records roughly 150,000 clones, 76% of them present only once. The sample consisted of peripheral blood. These receptors originate from an elderly woman with acute or convalescent COVID-19.

This chain links TRBV5-1 with TRBJ1-3; 10 nucleotides match TRBD1. The CDR3 loop spans 15 amino acids. Losses at the gene ends were 4 bases for V and 2 bases for J; bases not matched to a gene: 3. Per germline, CDR1 SGHRS and CDR2 YFSETQ. CDR3 in DNA: TGCGCCAGCAGCACCGGGACAGGGGCTGGAAACACCATATATTTT. As protein: CASSTGTGAGNTIYF.

The chain has TRBV6-5 and TRBJ1-3; D is unclear. The CDR3 is 13 amino acids. Germline V gene lookup returns CDR1 MNHEY and CDR2 SVGAGI. V lost 7 bases, J lost 0 bases, and 7 bases lay in between. The CDR3 DNA reads TGTGCCAGCACGGGGTACTCTGGAAACACCATATATTTT. Translated: CASTGYSGNTIYF.

The V and J genes are TRBV28 and TRBJ2-2; 16 nucleotides align to TRBD2. CDR3 size: 19 residues. Germline V gene data show CDR1 as MDHEN and CDR2 as SYDVKM. Trimming cost V 5 bases and J 0 bases; bases outside gene matches: 6. The CDR3 DNA reads as TGTGCCAGCAGTCGGCCGGGACTAGCGGGAGGGCCGAACACCGGGGAGCTGTTTTTT. Residues: CASSRPGLAGGPNTGELFF.

The gene calls are TRBV6-5 and TRBJ1-1, with 7 nucleotides matching TRBD1. CDR3 size: 13 residues. CDR1 MNHEY and CDR2 SVGAGI come from the germline V gene. The V and J ends lost 6 bases and 4 bases, in that order; junction bases with no gene match: 5. CDR3 amino acids: CASSRGQTTEAFF. The CDR3 DNA follows: TGTGCCAGCAGCCGGGGACAGACCACTGAAGCTTTCTTT.

V is TRBV5-6 and J is TRBJ2-5; D unresolved. Trimming shortened V by 3 bases and J by 4 bases, and 16 bases separated the two germline ends. This CDR3 comprises 15 residues. CDR1 SGHDT and CDR2 YYEEEE come from the germline V gene. CDR3 sequence reads: CASSSSATRGETQYF. As DNA, the CDR3 is TGTGCCAGCAGCTCCTCGGCCACGAGAGGAGAGACCCAGTACTTC. Full variable domain (missing parts from reference TRBV5-6 and TRBJ2-5): DAGVTQSPTHLIKTRGQQVTLRCSPKSGHDTVSWYQQALGQGPQFIFQYYEEEERQRGNFPDRFSGHQFPNYSSELNVNALLLGDSALYLCASSSSATRGETQYFGPGTRLLVL.

This clone came up a few times. The chain recombines TRBV7-2 with TRBJ2-4; D is uncertain. The CDR3 runs to 13 residues. Germline CDR1 and CDR2: SGHTA and FQGNSA. Trimming stripped 4 bases from V and 4 bases from J, with 8 bases between. The CDR3, as DNA: TGTGCCAGCAGCTCAGTAGCTAAAAACATTCAGTACTTC. This encodes CASSSVAKNIQYF.

This chain uses TRBV18 with TRBJ2-3; possibly TRBD2 for D (6 bases). Germline CDR1 is KGHSH and CDR2 is LQKENI. The CDR3 runs to 15 residues. V dropped 1 base and J dropped 5 bases, with 13 bases sitting between them. The CDR3 here is CASSPQGLAEDTQYF. For the CDR3, the DNA is TGTGCCAGCTCACCACAGGGGTTAGCGGAAGATACGCAGTATTTT.

V and J are TRBV20-1 and TRBJ2-7; D is perhaps TRBD1 (6 bases). Trimming removed 3 bases at V and 6 bases at J, with 18 bases between. Germline assignment: CDR1 DFQATT and CDR2 SNEGSKA (reference sequence). This CDR3 has 14 amino acids. CDR3 amino acids: CSASLKQGLGEQYF. CDR3 DNA: TGCAGTGCTAGTCTCAAACAGGGTTTGGGCGAGCAGTACTTC.

This clone occurred a few times. This chain joins TRBV5-1 and TRBJ1-6, with D perhaps TRBD1 (6 bases). The CDR3 totals 16 residues. The germline V gene has CDR1 SGHRS and CDR2 YFSETQ. Trimming left V 5 bases short and J 7 bases short, with 19 bases between. CDR3 DNA sequence: TGCGCCAGCAGTTTACAGGGCGCGGGAGTCAATTCACCCCTCCACTTT. Translation gives CASSLQGAGVNSPLHF.

This clone was seen more than once but under ten times. The V gene is TRBV30, the J gene TRBJ1-1; 10 nucleotides line up with TRBD1. The trim removed 0 bases at V and 1 base at J, leaving 8 bases unmatched. Germline V gene data show CDR1 as GTSNPN and CDR2 as SVGIG (reference sequence). This CDR3 spans 17 amino acids. Written as DNA, the CDR3 is TGTGCCTGGAGTGTATGGATCTGGGACAGGGGGAACACTGAAGCTTTCTTT. The encoded protein is CAWSVWIWDRGNTEAFF.

The chain's CDR3 is CASSLERDQPQHF. In nucleotides, the CDR3 is TGTGCCAGCAGCTTAGAGCGGGATCAGCCCCAGCATTTT. The chain recombines TRBV7-2 with TRBJ1-5; D gene ambiguous. V lost 1 base and J 5 bases, leaving 6 bases between the germline ends. The CDR3 has 13 amino acids. CDR1 is SGHTA, CDR2 FQGNSA, per germline.

This chain joins TRBV7-9 and TRBJ1-2; 8 nucleotides align to TRBD1. V lost 6 bases, J lost 1 base, and 7 bases stayed unmatched. The V gene's germline CDR1 is SEHNR and CDR2 FQNEAQ (reference sequence). The length of the CDR3 is 15 residues. The CDR3 sequence: CASRRVGQVNYGYTF. CDR3 nucleotides: TGTGCCAGCAGACGCGTGGGACAGGTTAACTATGGCTACACCTTC.

The V call is TRBV6-5, the J call TRBJ1-2; D is perhaps TRBD1 (5 bases). V lost 6 bases and J 7 bases, leaving 18 bases between the germline ends. CDR1 is MNHEY, CDR2 SVGAGI, per germline. The CDR3 runs 14 residues. The CDR3 DNA follows: TGTGCCAGCAGCCAGATCCGGGGCGGGGGTGGCTACACCTTC. Protein product: CASSQIRGGGGYTF.

The chain has TRBV19 and TRBJ1-5; the D gene is possibly TRBD1 (6 bases). Germline CDR1 LNHDA, CDR2 SQIVND (reference sequence). The CDR3 runs to 15 residues. Trimming took 7 bases from V and 4 from J, leaving 17 bases between them. CDR3 bases: TGTGCCAGTACCGATCAGGGGTTCAATAATCAGCCCCAGCATTTT. Amino acids: CASTDQGFNNQPQHF.

This clone was found a few times. The genes are TRBV21-1 and TRBJ2-7; TRBD1 reflects the table's D call only, with no check against the DNA. TRBV21-1 is recorded as a pseudogene. The CDR3 length is 16 residues. CDR3 loop: CASSDNKGQRIYEQYF. CDR3 DNA: TGTGCCAGCTCAGATAATAAGGGACAGAGGATCTACGAGCAGTACTTC.